The sequence of this T cell receptor (beta chain) was determined in a study of shared clonotypes between healthy human individuals. Whole-study findings and limits: Sampling used blood alone; tissue repertoires probably differ.

This CDR3 region has 13 residues. CDR1 SGHTA and CDR2 FQGNSA come from the germline V gene. Trimming shortened V by 5 bases and J by 3 bases, and 11 bases separated the two germline ends. TCRdb's table, derived via immunoSEQ multiplex PCR, lists solely in-frame clones and lacks some. The data hold about 1.5 million clones, with about 98% observed a single time. For this clone: Its antigen is still unknown.

The specimen was naive CD4+ T cells sorted from blood. Subset of the sample: CD45RA+ positively selected. This chain connects TRBV7-2 to TRBJ2-7, with D hard to call. The sequence was obtained from a man aged 25-45 years in good health. The CDR3 DNA follows: TGTGCCAGCAGCAACGGACCTCACTACGAGCAGTACTTC. It encodes CASSNGPHYEQYF.